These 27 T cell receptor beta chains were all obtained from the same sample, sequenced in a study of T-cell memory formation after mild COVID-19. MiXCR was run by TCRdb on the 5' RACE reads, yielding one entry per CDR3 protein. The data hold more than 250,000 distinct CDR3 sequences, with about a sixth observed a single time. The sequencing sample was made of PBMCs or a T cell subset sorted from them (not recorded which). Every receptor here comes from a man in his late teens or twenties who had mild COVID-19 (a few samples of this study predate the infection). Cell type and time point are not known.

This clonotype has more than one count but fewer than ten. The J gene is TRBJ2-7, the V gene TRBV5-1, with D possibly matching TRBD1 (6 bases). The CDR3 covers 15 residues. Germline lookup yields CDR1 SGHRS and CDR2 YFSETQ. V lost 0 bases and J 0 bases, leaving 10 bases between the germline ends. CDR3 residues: CASSLDRATSYEQYF. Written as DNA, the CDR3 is TGCGCCAGCAGCTTGGACAGGGCCACCTCCTACGAGCAGTACTTC.

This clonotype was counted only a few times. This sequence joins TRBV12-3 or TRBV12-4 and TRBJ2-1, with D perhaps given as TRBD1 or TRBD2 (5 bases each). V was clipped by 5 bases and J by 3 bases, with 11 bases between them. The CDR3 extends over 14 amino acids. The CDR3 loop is CASSTGTDYNEQFF. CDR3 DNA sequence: TGTGCCAGCAGTACGGGGACGGACTACAATGAGCAGTTCTTC.

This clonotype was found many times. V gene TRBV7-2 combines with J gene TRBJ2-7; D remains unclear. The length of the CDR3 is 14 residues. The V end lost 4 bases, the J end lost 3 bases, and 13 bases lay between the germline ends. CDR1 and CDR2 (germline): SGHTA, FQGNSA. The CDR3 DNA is TGTGCCAGCAGCTCACGGACCCTAGACTACGAGCAGTACTTC. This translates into CASSSRTLDYEQYF.

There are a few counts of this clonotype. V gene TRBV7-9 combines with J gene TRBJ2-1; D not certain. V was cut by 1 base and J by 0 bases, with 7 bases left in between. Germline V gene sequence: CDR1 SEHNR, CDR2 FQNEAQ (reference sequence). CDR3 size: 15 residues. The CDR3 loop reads CASSLVPSSYNEQFF. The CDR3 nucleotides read TGTGCCAGCAGCTTAGTGCCAAGCTCCTACAATGAGCAGTTCTTC.

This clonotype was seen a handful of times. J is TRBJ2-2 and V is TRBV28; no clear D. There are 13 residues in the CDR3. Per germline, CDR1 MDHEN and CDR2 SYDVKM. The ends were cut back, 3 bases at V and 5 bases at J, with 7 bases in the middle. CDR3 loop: CASSFSTTGELFF. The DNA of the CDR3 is TGTGCCAGCAGTTTTAGCACAACCGGGGAGCTGTTTTTT.

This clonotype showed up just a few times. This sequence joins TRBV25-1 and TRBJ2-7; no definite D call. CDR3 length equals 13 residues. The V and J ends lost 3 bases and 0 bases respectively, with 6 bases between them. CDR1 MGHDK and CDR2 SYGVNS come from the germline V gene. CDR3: CASSDWASYEQYF. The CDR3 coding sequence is TGTGCCAGCAGTGATTGGGCCTCCTACGAGCAGTACTTC.

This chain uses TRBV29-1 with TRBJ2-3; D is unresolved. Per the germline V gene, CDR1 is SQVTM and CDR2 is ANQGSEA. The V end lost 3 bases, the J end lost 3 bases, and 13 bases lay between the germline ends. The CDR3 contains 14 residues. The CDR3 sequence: CSVDTEGGTDTQYF. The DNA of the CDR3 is TGCAGCGTTGACACGGAAGGTGGGACAGATACGCAGTATTTT.

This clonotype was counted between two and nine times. CDR3 sequence reads: CASSVGYGLGYQETQYF. The CDR3 DNA reads TGTGCCAGCAGCGTTGGTTACGGACTGGGGTACCAAGAGACCCAGTACTTC. This sequence joins TRBV7-2 and TRBJ2-5, with D possibly being TRBD2 (5 bases). The CDR3 extends over 17 amino acids. CDR1 SGHTA and CDR2 FQGNSA come from the germline V gene. Trimming removed 5 bases from V and 0 bases from J, with 19 bases in between.

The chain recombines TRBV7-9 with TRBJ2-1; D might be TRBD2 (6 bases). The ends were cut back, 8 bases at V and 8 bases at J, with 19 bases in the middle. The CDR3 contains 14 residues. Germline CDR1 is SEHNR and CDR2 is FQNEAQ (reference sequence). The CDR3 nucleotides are TGTGCCAGCCAAGGAGCGGCGGGGATGTATGAGCAGTTCTTC. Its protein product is CASQGAAGMYEQFF.

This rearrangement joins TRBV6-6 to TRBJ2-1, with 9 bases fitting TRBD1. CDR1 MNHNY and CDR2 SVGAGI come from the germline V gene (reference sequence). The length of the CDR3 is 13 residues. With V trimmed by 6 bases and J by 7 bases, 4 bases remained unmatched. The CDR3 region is CASSWTGVNEQFF. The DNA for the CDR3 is TGTGCCAGCAGCTGGACAGGGGTGAATGAGCAGTTCTTC.

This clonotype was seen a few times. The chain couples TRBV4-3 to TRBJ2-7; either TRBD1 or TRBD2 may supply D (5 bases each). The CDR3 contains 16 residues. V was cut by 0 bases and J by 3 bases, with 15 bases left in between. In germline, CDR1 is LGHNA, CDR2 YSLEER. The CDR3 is CASSQDLTRGVYEQYV. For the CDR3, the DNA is TGCGCCAGCAGCCAAGATTTAACACGGGGCGTCTACGAGCAGTACGTC.

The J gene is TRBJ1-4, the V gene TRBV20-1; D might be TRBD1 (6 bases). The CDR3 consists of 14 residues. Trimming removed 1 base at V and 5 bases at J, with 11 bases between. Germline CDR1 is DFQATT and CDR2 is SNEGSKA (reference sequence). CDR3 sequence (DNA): TGCAGTGCTAGAGTCGGTACAGGGAATGAAAAACTGTTTTTT. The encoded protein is CSARVGTGNEKLFF.

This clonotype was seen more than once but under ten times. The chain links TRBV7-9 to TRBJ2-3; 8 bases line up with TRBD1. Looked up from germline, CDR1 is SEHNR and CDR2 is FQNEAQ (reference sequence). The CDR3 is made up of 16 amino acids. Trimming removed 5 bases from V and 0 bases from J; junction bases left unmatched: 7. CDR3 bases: TGTGCCAGCAGCCAAGGACAGGGCTATAGCACAGATACGCAGTATTTT. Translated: CASSQGQGYSTDTQYF.

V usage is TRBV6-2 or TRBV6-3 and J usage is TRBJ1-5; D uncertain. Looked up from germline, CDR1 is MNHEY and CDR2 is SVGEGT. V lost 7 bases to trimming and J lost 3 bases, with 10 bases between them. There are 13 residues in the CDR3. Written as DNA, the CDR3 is TGTGCCAGCACCTGGACGGACAATCAGCCCCAGCATTTT. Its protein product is CASTWTDNQPQHF.

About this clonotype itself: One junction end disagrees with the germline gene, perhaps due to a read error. Written as DNA, the CDR3 is TGTGCCAGCAGCTTGACGGCATCTAACCATGGCTACACCTTC. Protein: CASSLTASNHGYTF. This chain connects TRBV7-2 to TRBJ1-2, with D hard to call. The CDR3 has 14 amino acids. Germline CDR1 and CDR2: SGHTA and FQGNSA.

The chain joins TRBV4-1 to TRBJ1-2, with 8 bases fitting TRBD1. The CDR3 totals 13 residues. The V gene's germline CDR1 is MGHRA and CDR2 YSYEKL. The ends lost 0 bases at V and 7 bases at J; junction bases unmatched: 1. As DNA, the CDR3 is TGCGCCAGCAGCCAAGACAGGGGGCCTGGCTACACCTTC. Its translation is CASSQDRGPGYTF.

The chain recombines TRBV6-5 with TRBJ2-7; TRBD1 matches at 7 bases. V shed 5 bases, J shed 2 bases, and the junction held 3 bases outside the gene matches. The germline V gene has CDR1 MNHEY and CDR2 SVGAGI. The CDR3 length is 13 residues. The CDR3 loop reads CASSIGTAYEQYF. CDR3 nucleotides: TGTGCCAGCAGTATAGGGACAGCCTACGAGCAGTACTTC.

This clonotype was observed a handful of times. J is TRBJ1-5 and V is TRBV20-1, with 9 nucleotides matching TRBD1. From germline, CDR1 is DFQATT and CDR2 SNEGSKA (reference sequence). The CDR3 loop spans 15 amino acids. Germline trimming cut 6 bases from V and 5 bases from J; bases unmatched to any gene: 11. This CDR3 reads CSAKPDRGVDQPQHF. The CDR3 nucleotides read TGCAGTGCCAAACCTGACAGGGGGGTAGATCAGCCCCAGCATTTT.

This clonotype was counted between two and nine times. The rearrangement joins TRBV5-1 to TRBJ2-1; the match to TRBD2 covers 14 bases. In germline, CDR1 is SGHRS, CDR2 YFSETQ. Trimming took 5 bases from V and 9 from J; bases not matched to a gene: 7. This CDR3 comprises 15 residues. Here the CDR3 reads CASSYGTSGGPEQFF. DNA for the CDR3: TGCGCCAGCAGTTATGGGACTAGCGGGGGTCCTGAGCAGTTCTTC.

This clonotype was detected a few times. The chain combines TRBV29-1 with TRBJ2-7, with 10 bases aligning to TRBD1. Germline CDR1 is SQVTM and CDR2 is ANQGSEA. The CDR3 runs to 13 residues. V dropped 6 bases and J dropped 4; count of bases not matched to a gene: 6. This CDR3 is CSVTRTGGYEQYF. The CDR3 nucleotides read TGCAGCGTCACTCGGACAGGGGGGTACGAGCAGTACTTC.

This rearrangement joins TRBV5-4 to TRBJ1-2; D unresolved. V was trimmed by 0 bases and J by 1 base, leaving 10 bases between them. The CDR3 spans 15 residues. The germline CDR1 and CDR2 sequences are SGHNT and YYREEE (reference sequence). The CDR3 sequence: CASSLAPADNYGYTF. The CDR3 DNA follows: TGTGCCAGCAGCTTGGCCCCGGCAGATAACTATGGCTACACCTTC.

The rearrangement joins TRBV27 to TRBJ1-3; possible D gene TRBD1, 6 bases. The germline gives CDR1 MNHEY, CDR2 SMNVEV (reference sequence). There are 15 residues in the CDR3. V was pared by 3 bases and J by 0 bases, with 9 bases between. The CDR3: CASSFTGLSGNTIYF. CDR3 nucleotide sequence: TGTGCCAGCAGTTTTACAGGGCTCTCTGGAAACACCATATATTTT.

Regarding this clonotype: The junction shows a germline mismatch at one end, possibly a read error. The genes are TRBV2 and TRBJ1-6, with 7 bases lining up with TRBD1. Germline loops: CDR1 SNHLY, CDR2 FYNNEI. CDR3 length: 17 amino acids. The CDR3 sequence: CAISEIGRGNYNSPLHF. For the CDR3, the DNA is TGTGCCATCAGTGAAATAGGCAGGGGGAACTATAATTCACCCCTCCACTTT.

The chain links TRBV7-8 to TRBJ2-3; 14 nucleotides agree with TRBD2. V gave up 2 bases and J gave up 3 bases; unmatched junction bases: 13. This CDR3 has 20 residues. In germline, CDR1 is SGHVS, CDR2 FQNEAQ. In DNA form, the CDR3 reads TGTGCCAGCAGCTTACTGAGGGACAGGACTAGCGGGGGGTCGACAGATACGCAGTATTTT. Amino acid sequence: CASSLLRDRTSGGSTDTQYF.

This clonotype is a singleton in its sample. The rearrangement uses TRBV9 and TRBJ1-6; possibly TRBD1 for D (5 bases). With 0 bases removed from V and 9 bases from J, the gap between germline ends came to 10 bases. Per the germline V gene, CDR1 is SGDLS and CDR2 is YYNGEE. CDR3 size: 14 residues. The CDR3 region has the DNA TGTGCCAGCAGCGTAGAGGGGTCGGGTTCACCCCTCCACTTT. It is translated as CASSVEGSGSPLHF.

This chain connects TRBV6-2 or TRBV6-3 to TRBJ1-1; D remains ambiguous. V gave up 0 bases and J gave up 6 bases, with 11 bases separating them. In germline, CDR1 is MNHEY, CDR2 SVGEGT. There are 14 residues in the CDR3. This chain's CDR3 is CASSYSRVLAEAFF. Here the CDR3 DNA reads TGTGCCAGCAGTTACTCTAGGGTCCTCGCTGAAGCTTTCTTT.

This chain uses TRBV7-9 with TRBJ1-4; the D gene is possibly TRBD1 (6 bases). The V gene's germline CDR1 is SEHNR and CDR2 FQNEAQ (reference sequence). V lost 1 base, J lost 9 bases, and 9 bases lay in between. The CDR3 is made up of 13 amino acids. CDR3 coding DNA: TGTGCCAGCAGCTTAGGCAGGGGTAAAAAACTGTTTTTT. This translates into CASSLGRGKKLFF.